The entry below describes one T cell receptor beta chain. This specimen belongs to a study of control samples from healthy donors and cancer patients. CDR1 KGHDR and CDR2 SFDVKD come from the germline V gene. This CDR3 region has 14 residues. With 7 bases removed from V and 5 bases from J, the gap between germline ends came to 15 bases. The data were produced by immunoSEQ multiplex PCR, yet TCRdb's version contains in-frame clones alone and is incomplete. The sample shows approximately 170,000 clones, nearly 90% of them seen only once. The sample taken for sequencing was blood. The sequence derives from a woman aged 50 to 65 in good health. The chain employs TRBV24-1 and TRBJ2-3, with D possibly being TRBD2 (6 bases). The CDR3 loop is CATSPGGSVDTQYF. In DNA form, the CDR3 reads TGTGCCACCAGCCCCGGGGGTAGCGTAGATACGCAGTATTTT.